This T cell receptor (beta chain) was sequenced for a study of vaccination effects on CD4 cells after COVID-19 (dated by TCRdb to 2022 to 2024). Regarding the research as a whole: Each participant received two doses of an mRNA SARS-CoV-2 vaccine, either BNT162b2 or mRNA-1273. In both COVID-19 convalescent patients and infection-naive vaccine recipients, the study compared SARS-CoV-2 spike-specific CD4+ TCR repertoires from before mRNA vaccination with those from after it. Altogether, nine to ten COVID-19 convalescent patients and several SARS-CoV-2-naive healthy vaccine recipients made up the full study. In a couple of convalescent patients, pre-vaccine samples were collected 16 days and one week ahead of the first dose, 142 and 148 days after COVID-19 diagnosis. Cultures from other donors in the study were sequenced with the Oncomine TCR Beta short-read assay on an Illumina iSeq 100.

Library method: the immunoSEQ multiplex PCR assay. DNA from the cultured and isolated CD4+ T cells underwent TCR beta CDR3 sequencing. As for the authors' bioinformatics: Non-productive TCR sequences were discarded, and reads were trimmed to the CDR3 region, with only CDR3s of 7 or more amino acids retained. The MANAFEST web app was used to identify antigen-specific clonotypes by comparing expansion in peptide wells with expansion in reference cultures. Positive clones required FDR<0.05 expansion versus reference and all other wells, odds ratio above 5, and frequency above 0.1% in two replicate wells. A clonotype was called cross-reactive if it was significantly expanded both in SARS-CoV-2 spike wells and in at least one common cold coronavirus spike condition. Using the stringdist R package, CDR3 similarity was measured by Levenshtein distance, and unrooted trees were constructed with ape in R 3.6.1. TCRdb provides this immuneACCESS table in a form limited to in-frame rearrangements. Some clones are lacking; in checked studies, under half of them reflect an unresolved V gene, and why the rest are absent is not known. V and J calls and clone size are as listed in that table; D and trimming were resolved from the DNA. This sample gives tens of thousands of clones in total; approximately 73% of them show up just once. Clones ranked in the top ten supply approximately 33% of the sample.

Findings and caveats that apply to the study as a whole: For convalescent patients, new clones induced by the vaccine made up most of the post-vaccine spike-reactive repertoire, and these new clones were largely distinct from the clones induced by infection. At late post-vaccination timepoints, both infection-induced and vaccine-induced clones showed marked clonal contraction, consistent with waning T cell responses. The study was limited by a small number of convalescent patients, and early post-infection timepoints were lacking.

CDR1 and CDR2, per the germline V gene, are SGHRS and YFSETQ. V and J are truncated by 4 bases and 5 bases respectively, leaving an intervening sequence of 12 bases. Including the terminal cysteine and phenylalanine, the CDR3 comprises 13 residues. Only the CDR3 DNA is retained, 39 bases long and in frame from the first base. This clone has a single count. Which antigen it targets is not known. Per-nucleotide qualities are absent, and no much larger clonotype sits a single base away. The ViraFEST assay stimulated PBMC with viral peptide pools and then used TCR sequencing to identify antigen-specific CD4+ T cell clonotypes by expansion. After 10 days of culture, CD4+ T cells were isolated with the EasySep CD4+ T cell isolation kit. Convalescent patients had PCR-confirmed SARS-CoV-2 infection between March and December 2020, before Alpha, Beta and Delta variants emerged in the United States. Roughly 1.9 million PBMC per well were cultured with approximately 10 ug/ml peptides in IMDM containing around 4.6% human AB serum, 8.5 to 10 IU/ml IL-2 and gentamicin. Half of the culture medium was replaced with fresh IL-2-containing medium on days 3 and 7. Each peptide stimulation condition was cultured in triplicate wells unless otherwise noted. Using Ficoll-Paque Plus gradient centrifugation, PBMC were separated from whole blood and then either used fresh or cryopreserved at -140C. The QIAamp micro DNA kit was used to extract genomic DNA from the cultured CD4+ T cells.

The V and J genes are TRBV5-1 and TRBJ2-5; there is no confident call for the D gene. This receptor was identified in a human donor who had a prior SARS-CoV-2 infection. Sequenced material: CD4+ T cells from PBMCs cultured with a peptide pool, taken before COVID-19 vaccination. The CDR3 reads as follows: CASSLQGRETQYF. The DNA is TGCGCCAGCAGCCTCCAAGGGCGGGAGACCCAGTACTTC. The CDR3 plus the reference TRBV5-1 and TRBJ2-5 genes for the other parts give the full variable domain: KAGVTQTPRYLIKTRGQQVTLSCSPISGHRSVSWYQQTPGQGLQFLFEYFSETQRNKGNFPGRFSGRQFSNSRSEMNVSTLELGDSALYLCASSLQGRETQYFGPGTRLLVL.